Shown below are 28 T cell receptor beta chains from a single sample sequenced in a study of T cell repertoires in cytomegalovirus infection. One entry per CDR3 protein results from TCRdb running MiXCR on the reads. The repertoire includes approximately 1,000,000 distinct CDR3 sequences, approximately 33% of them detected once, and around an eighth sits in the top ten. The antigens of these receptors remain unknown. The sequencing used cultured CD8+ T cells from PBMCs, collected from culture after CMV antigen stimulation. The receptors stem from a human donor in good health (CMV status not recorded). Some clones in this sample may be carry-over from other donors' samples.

CDR3 residues: CASTREYYEQYF. The CDR3 nucleotides are TGTGCCAGCACCCGGGAATACTACGAGCAGTACTTC. The rearrangement uses TRBV12-3 or TRBV12-4 and TRBJ2-7; the D gene is possibly TRBD2 (5 bases). The CDR3 spans 12 residues. Trimming left V 7 bases short and J 3 bases short, with 10 bases between.

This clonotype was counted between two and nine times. CDR3 bases: TGCAGTGCTAGGGCTTTCCTCAGCTCCTACAATGAGCAGTTCTTC. This gives the protein CSARAFLSSYNEQFF. The rearrangement uses TRBV20-1 and TRBJ2-1; D is unresolved. The CDR3 is made up of 15 amino acids. Trimming removed 3 bases from V and 0 bases from J, with 12 bases in between. CDR1 and CDR2 (germline): DFQATT, SNEGSKA (reference sequence).

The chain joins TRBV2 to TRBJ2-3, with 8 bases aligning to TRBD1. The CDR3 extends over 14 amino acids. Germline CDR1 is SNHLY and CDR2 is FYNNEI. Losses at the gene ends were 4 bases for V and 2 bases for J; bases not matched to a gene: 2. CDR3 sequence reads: CASSGDRYTDTQYF. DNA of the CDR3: TGTGCCAGCAGTGGGGACAGGTACACAGATACGCAGTATTTT.

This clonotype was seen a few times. The CDR3 DNA follows: TGTGCCAGCAGGGGCGACAGGGGTCAAGAGACCCAGTACTTC. Translated: CASRGDRGQETQYF. The chain recombines TRBV7-9 with TRBJ2-5, with 8 bases that match TRBD1. In germline, CDR1 is SEHNR, CDR2 FQNEAQ (reference sequence). This CDR3 region has 14 residues. V was pared by 6 bases and J by 2 bases, with 5 bases of the junction left unmatched.

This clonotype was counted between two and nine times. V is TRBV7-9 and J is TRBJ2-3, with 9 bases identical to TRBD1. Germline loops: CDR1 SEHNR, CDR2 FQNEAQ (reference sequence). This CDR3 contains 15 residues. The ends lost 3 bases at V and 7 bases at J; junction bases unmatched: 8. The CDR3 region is CASSLVQGAGNTQYF. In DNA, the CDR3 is TGTGCCAGCAGCTTGGTACAGGGGGCCGGCAATACGCAGTATTTT.

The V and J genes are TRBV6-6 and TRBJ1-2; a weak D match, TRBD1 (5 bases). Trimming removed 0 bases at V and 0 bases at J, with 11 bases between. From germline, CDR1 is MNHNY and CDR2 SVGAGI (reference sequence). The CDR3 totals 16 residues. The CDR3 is CASSYSSDRANYGYTF. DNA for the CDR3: TGTGCCAGCAGTTACTCATCCGACAGAGCTAACTATGGCTACACCTTC.

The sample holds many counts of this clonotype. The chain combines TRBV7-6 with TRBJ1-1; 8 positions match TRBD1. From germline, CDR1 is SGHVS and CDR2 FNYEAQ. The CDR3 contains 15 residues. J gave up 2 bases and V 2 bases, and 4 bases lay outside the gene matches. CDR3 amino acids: CASSLIDRGNTEAFF. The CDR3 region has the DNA TGTGCCAGCAGCTTAATAGACAGGGGTAACACTGAAGCTTTCTTT. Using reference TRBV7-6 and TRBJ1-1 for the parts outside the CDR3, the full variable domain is GAGVSQSPRYKVTKRGQDVALRCDPISGHVSLYWYRQALGQGPEFLTYFNYEAQQDKSGLPNDRFSAERPEGSISTLTIQRTEQRDSAMYRCASSLIDRGNTEAFFGQGTRLTVV.

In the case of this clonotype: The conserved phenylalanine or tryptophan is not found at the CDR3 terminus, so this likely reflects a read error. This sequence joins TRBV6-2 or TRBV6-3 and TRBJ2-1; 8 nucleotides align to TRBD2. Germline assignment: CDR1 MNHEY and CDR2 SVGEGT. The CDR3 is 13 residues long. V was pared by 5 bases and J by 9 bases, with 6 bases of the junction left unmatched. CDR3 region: CASSPGLGAEQFL. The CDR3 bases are TGTGCCAGCAGTCCGGGACTAGGGGCTGAGCAGTTCCTC.

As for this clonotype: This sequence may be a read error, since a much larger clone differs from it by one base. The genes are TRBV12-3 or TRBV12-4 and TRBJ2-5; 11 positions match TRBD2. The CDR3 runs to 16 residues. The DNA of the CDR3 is TGTGCCAGCAGATTAGCGGGGGGGCCCGAGGTTGGGACCCAGTACTTC. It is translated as CASRLAGGPEVGTQYF.

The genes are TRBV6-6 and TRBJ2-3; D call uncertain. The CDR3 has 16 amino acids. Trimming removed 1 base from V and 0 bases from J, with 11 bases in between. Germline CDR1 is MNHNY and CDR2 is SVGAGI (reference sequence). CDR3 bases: TGTGCCAGCAGTTACTACCCCAGCCCGAGCACAGATACGCAGTATTTT. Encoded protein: CASSYYPSPSTDTQYF.

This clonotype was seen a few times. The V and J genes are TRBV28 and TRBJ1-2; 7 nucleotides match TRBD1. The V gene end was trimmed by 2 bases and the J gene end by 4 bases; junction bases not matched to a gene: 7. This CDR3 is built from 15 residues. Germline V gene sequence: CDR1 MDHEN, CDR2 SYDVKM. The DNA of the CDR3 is TGTGCCAGCAGTTTAAGGGGGCCGACAGGCTATGGCTACACCTTC. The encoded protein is CASSLRGPTGYGYTF.

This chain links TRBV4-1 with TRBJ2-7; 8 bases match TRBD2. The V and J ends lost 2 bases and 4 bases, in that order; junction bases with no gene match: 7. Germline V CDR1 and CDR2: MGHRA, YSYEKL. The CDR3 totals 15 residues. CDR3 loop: CASSQRDGGGYEQYF. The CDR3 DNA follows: TGCGCCAGCAGCCAAAGGGACGGGGGGGGTTACGAGCAGTACTTC.

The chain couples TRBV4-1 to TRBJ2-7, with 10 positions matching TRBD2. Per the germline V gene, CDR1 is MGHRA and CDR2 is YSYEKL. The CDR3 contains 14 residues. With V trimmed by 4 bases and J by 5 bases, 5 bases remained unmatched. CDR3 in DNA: TGCGCCAGCAGCCCCTTGGGGACTAGCGACGAGCAGTACTTC. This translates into CASSPLGTSDEQYF.

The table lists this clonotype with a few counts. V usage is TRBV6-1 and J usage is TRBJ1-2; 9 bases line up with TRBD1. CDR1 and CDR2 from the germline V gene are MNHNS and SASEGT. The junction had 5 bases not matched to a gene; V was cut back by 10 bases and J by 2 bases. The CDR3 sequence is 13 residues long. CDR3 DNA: TGTGCCATCGTGACAGGGGGGAACTATGGCTACACCTTC. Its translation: CAIVTGGNYGYTF.

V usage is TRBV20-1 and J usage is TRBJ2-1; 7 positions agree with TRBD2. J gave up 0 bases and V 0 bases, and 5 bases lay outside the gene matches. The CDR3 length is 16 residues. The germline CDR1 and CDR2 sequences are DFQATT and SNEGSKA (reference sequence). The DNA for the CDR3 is TGCAGTGCTAGAGATCAACTAGCGACCTCCTACAATGAGCAGTTCTTC. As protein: CSARDQLATSYNEQFF.

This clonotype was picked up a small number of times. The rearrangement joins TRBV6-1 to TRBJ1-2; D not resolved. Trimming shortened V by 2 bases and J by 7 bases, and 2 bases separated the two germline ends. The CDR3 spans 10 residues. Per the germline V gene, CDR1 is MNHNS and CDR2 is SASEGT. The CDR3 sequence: CASSEFGYTF. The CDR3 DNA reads TGTGCCAGCAGTGAATTTGGCTACACCTTC.

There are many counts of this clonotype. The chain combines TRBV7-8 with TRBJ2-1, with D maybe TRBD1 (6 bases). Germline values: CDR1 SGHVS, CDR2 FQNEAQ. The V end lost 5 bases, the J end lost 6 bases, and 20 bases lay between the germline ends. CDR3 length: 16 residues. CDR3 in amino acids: CASSLGWGRSLNEQFF. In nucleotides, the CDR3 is TGTGCCAGCAGCCTAGGGTGGGGGCGATCTCTCAATGAGCAGTTCTTC.

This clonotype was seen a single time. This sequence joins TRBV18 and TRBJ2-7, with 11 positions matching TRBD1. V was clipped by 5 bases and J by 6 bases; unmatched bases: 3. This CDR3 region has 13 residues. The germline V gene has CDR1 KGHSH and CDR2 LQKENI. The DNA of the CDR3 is TGTGCCAGCTCAACGGGACAGGGGGGCGAGCAGTACGTC. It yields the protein CASSTGQGGEQYV.

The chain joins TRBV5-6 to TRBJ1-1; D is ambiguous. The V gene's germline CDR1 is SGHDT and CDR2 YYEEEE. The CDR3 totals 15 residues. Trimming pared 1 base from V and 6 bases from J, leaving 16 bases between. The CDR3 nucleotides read TGTGCCAGCAGCTTGTTCTATAGTCCGGTAGCTGAAGCTTTCTTT. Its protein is CASSLFYSPVAEAFF.

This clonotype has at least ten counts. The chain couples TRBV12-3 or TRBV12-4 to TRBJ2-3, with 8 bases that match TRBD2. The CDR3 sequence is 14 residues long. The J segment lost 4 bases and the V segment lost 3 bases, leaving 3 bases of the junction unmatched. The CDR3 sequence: CASSFGGGPDTQYF. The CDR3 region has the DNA TGTGCCAGCAGTTTTGGCGGGGGGCCAGATACGCAGTATTTT.

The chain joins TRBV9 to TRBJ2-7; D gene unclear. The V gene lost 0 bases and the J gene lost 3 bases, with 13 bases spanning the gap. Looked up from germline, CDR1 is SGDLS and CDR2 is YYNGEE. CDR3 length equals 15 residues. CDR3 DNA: TGTGCCAGCAGCGTAGCGTCGGATGTGAACTACGAGCAGTACTTC. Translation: CASSVASDVNYEQYF.

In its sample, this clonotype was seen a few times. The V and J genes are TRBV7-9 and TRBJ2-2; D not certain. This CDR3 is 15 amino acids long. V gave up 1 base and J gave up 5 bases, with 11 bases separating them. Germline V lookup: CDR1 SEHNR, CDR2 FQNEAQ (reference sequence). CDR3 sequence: CASSLEGRVTGELFF. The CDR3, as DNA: TGTGCCAGCAGCTTAGAGGGTAGAGTTACCGGGGAGCTGTTTTTT.

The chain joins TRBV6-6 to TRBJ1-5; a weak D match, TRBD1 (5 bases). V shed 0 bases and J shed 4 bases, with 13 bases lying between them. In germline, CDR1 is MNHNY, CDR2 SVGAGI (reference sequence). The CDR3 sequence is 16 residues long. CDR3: CASSYSRPGGNQPQHF. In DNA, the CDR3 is TGTGCCAGCAGTTACTCGAGGCCGGGGGGAAATCAGCCCCAGCATTTT.

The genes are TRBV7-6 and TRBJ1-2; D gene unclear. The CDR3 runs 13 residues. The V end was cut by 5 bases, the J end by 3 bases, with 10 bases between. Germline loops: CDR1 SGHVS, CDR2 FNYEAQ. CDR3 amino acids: CASSVRGYYGYTF. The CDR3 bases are TGTGCCAGCAGCGTTAGAGGGTACTATGGCTACACCTTC.

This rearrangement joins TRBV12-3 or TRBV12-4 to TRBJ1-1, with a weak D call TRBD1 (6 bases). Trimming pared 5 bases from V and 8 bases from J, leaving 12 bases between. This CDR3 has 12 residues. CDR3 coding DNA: TGTGCCAGCAGTAGACAGGCTTGGGAAGCTTTCTTT. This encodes CASSRQAWEAFF.

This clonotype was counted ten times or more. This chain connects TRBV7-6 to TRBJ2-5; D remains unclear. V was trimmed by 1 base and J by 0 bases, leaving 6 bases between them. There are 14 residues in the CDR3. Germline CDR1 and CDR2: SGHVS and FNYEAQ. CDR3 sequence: CASSLGYYQETQYF. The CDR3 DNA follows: TGTGCCAGCAGCTTAGGTTACTACCAAGAGACCCAGTACTTC.

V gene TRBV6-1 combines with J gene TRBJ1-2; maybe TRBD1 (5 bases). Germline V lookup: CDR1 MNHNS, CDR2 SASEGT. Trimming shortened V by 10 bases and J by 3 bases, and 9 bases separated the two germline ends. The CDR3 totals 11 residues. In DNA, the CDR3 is TGTGCCATCTTGACAGACTATGGCTACACCTTC. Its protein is CAILTDYGYTF.

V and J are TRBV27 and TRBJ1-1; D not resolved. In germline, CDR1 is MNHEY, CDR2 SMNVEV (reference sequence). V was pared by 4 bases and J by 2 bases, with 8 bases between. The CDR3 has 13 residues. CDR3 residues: CASSWQDNTEAFF. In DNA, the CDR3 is TGTGCCAGCAGTTGGCAGGACAACACTGAAGCTTTCTTT.